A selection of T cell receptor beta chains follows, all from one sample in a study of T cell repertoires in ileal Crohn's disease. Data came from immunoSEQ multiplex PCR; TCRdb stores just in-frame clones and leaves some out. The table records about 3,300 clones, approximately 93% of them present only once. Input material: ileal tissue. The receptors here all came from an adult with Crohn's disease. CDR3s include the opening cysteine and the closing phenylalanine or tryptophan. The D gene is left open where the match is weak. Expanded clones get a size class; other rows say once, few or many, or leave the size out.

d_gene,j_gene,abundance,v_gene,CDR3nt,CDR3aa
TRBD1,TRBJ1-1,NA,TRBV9,TGTGCCAGCAGCGCCGGACAGGGGGGGAACACTGAAGCTTTCTTT,CASSAGQGGNTEAFF
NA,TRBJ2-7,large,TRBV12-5,TGTGCTAGTGCCGACACCCTCGCGTACGAGCAGTACTTC,CASADTLAYEQYF
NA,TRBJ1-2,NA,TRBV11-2,TGTGCCAGCAGCTTAGATCCTACTAACTATGGCTACACCTTC,CASSLDPTNYGYTF
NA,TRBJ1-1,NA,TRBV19,TGTGCCAGTGCAGTCCTGACAGGGAACACTGAAGCTTTCTTT,CASAVLTGNTEAFF
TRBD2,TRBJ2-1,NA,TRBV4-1,TGCGCCAGCAGCCAAGAGGGCGGGAGCTCCTACAATGAGCAGTTCTTC,CASSQEGGSSYNEQFF
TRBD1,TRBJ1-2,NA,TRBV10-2,TGCGCCAGCCGCGACTCAGGGGGCCCTGGCTATGGCTACACCTTC,CASRDSGGPGYGYTF
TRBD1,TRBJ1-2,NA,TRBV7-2,TGTGCCAGCAGCTTAATCTCAGGACAGGGTAAAGGCGGCTACACCTTC,CASSLISGQGKGGYTF
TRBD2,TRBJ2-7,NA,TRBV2,TGTGCCAGCAGTTGGACTAGCGGGAGCTACGAGCAGTACTTC,CASSWTSGSYEQYF
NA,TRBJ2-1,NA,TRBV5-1,TGCGCCAGCAGCCGGTCGGACCTACAGATCGGTGAGCAGTTCTTC,CASSRSDLQIGEQFF
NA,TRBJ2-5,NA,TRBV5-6,TGTGCCAGCAGCTGGGGTCGGCAAGAGACCCAGTACTTC,CASSWGRQETQYF
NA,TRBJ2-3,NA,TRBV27,TGTGCCAGCAGTTTAGCCGGGAGACGGAGCACAGATACGCAGTATTTT,CASSLAGRRSTDTQYF
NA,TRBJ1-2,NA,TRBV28,TGTGCCAGCAGTACCCTACAGGGCGATGGCTACACCTTC,CASSTLQGDGYTF
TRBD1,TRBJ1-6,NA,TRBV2,TGTGCCAGCAGTACGGGACAGGGGGCACCCCTCCACTTT,CASSTGQGAPLHF
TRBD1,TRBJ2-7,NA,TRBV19,TGTGCCAGTAGTACCCCCACAGGGGGCCCCTACGAGCAGTACTTC,CASSTPTGGPYEQYF
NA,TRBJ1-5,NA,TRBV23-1,TGCGCCAGCAGTCTCCCCGCCGGGACTGCAAATCAGCCCCAGCATTTT,CASSLPAGTANQPQHF
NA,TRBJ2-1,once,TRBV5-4,TGTGCCAGCAGCTTGTCTTTCGACAGGCGCAATGAGCAGTTCTTC,CASSLSFDRRNEQFF
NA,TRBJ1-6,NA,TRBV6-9,TGTGCCAGCAGTTACGAAGGACAAGTAAATTCACCCCTCCACTTT,CASSYEGQVNSPLHF
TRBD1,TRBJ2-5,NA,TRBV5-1,TGCGCCAGCAGAGACAGGGTGATGGAGACCCAGTACTTC,CASRDRVMETQYF
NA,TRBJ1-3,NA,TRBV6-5,TGTGCCAGCGGGGCTGACTTCTCTGGAAACACCATATATTTT,CASGADFSGNTIYF
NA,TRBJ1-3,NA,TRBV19,TGTGCCAGTAGTAGCCGCCCCCTCCGTGGGGGACACCTCGGAAACACCATATATTTT,CASSSRPLRGGHLGNTIYF
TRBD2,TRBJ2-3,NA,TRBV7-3,TGTGCCAGCAGCTTAGCGGGGGGGCCGACAGATACGCAGTATTTT,CASSLAGGPTDTQYF
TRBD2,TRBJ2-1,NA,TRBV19,TGTGCCAGTAGTAGGCGGGGGGACAATGAGCAGTTCTTC,CASSRRGDNEQFF
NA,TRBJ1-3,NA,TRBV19,TGTGCCAGTAGTAACGGGCGGTTCTCTGGAAACACCATATATTTT,CASSNGRFSGNTIYF
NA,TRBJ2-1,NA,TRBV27,TGTGCCAGCAGTTTAAGGGCAGGCTCCGTCAATGAGCAGTTCTTC,CASSLRAGSVNEQFF
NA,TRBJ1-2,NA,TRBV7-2,TGTGCCAGCAGCCGGAACAGGGAAAGTGGCTACACCTTC,CASSRNRESGYTF
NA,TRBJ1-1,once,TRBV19,TGTGCCAGTAGTATTCCCCCAGCCAAGATGAACACTGAAGCTTTCTTT,CASSIPPAKMNTEAFF
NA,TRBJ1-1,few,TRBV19,TGTGCCAGTGTCCCAGGACGGACGCGACGGGACACTGAAGCTTTCTTT,CASVPGRTRRDTEAFF
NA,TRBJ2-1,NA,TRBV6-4,TGTGCCAGCAGTGACTCGATCAATGAGCAGTTCTTC,CASSDSINEQFF